One T cell receptor (beta chain) is described in this entry. The antigen is unknown. This entry comes from a study of cytomegalovirus exposure and HLA in healthy donors. General study findings and limits: Three CMV-associated chains proved CMV antigen-specific in vitro.

The V gene's germline CDR1 is LNHDA and CDR2 SQIVND (reference sequence). V dropped 11 bases and J dropped 4 bases, with 20 bases sitting between them. The CDR3 totals 14 residues. A multiplex PCR was run with 60 Vbeta primers and 13 Jbeta primers. The repertoire was sequenced with immunoSEQ multiplex PCR; TCRdb's copy has only in-frame clones and lacks some. The repertoire holds roughly 51,000 clones, with around 82% as singletons. J is TRBJ1-2 and V is TRBV19; D perhaps matches TRBD1 (5 bases). Sequenced sample: PBMCs. This clonotype was obtained from a boy younger than 18 in good health and CMV-seropositive. The CDR3 DNA is TGTGCCTCAAAAGGGGAGGAGCCGATCTATGGCTACACCTTC. Encoded protein: CASKGEEPIYGYTF.